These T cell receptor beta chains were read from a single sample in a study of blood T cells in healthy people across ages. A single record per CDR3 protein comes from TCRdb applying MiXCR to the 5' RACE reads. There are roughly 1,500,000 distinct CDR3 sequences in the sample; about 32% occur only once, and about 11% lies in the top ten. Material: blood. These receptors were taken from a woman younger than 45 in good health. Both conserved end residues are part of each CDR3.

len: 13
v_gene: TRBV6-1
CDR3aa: CASSDFAGGTQYF

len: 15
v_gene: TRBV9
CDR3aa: CASSVAWTVNYGYTF

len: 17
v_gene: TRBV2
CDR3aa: CASWLARTGSGANVLTF

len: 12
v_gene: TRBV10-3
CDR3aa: CAIGTSNQPQHF

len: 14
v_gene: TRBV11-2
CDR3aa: CASSLRAFGGEQFF

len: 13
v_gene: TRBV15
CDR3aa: CATSRQGNQPQHF

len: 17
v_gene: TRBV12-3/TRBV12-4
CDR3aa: CASSFLVDMSSYNEQFF

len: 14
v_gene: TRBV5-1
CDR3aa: CASSPGQINEKLFF

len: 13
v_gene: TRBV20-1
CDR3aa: CSARYGDQETQYF

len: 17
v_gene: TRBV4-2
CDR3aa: CASSQEPGYSITDTQYF

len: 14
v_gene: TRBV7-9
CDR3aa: CASSSGSRIYGYTF

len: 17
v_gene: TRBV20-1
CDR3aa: CSARETSGPRYTGELFF

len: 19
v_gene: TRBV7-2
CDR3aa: CASSLATPSGNVAKNIQYF

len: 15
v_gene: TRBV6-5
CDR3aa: CASSYSPENTGELFF

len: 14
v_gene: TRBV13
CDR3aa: CASSSGTGTGGYTF

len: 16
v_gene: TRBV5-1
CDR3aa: CASSLGLGGTYNEQFF

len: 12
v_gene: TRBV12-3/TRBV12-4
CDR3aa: CASGTEYNEQFF

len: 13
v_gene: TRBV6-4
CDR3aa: CASSDGATDTQYF

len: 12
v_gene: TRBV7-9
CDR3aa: CASSIDGDEQYF

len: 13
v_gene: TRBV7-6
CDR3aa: CASSISNGNEQFF

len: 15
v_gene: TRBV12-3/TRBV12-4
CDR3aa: CASSFSAGQRYGYTF

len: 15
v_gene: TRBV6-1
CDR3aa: CASSERQGAQETQYF

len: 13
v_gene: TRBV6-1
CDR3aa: CAGLARETDTQYF

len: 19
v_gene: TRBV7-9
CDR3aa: CASSATIRSSGESADTQYF

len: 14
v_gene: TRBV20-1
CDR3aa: CSATIRDGYNEQFF

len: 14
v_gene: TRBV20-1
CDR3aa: CSAKLAGRQETQYF

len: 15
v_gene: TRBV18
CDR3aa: CASSRDRVQRDEQYF

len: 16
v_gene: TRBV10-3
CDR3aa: CAISDRTSGHTDTPYF

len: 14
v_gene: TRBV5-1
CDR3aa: CASSFKGVEETQYF

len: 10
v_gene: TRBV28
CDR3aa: CASRAYGYTF

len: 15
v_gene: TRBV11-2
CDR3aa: CASSAVAGGLYEQYF

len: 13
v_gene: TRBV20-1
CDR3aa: CSARGQGISEQYF

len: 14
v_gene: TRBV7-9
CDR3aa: CASSFLLVNTEAFF

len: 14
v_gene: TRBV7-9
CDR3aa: CASSSRGVPYEQYF

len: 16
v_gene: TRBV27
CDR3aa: CASSLVAGVYTDTQYF

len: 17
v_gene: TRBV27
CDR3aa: CASSYLPSATSVYEQYF

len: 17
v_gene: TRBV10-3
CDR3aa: CATQLNFGKSELDTQYF

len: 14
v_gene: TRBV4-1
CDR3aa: CASSQEEGWDGYTF

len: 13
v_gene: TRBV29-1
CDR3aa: CSVRPGGVYEQYF

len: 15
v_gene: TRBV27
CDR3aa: CASRVAGQPYYEQYF

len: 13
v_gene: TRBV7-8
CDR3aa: CASSDELGNEQFF

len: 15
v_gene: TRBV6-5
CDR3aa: CASSSRDKNTGELFF

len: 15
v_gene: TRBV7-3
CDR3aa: CASSMTSGSGDTQYF

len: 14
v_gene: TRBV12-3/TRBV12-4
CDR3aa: CASSLSAGYNEQFF

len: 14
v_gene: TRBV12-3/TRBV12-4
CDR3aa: CASSFGEFGGTQYF

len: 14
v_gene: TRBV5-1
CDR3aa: CASSRGPDASPLHF

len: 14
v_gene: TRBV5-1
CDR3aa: CASQDSASTDTQYF

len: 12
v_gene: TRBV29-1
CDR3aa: CSAENRNTEAFF

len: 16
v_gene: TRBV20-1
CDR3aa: CSARVAGGSSYNEQFF

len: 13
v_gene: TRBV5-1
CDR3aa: CASSRDMGGGYTF

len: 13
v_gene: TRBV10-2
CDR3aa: CASSETTGSPLHF

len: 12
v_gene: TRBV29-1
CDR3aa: CGGTSVGNEQFF

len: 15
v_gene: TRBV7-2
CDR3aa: CASSPDRLGGGEQYF

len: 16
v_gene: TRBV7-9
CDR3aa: CASSLEGAPSQDTQYF

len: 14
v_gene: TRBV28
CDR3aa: CASSFLPEGYEQYF

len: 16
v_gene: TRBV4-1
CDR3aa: CASSQEKTDMNTETFF

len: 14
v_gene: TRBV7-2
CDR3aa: CASSFNREGHEQYF